These T cell receptor beta chains were read from a single sample in a study of T-cell reconstitution after alpha-beta-depleted transplantation in children. TCRdb used MiXCR to reprocess the PCR reads, holding one entry per CDR3 protein. This sample has about 500,000 distinct CDR3 sequences, with about an eighth found just once. The input for sequencing was PBMCs, mostly from graft donor cells, taken 180 days after TCRalphabeta/CD19-depleted stem cell transplant. The receptors come from a female patient between 2 and 15 years old who had a stem cell transplant for aplastic anemia, so the T cells may come from the graft donor. CDR3s include the opening cysteine and the closing phenylalanine or tryptophan. The D gene is left open where the match is weak. Not every row has a clone size; where given, it reads once, few, many or a size class.

NA	TRBV6-5	TRBJ1-4	few	TGTGCCAGCAGTTACTCTTGGGCTGGGGAAAAACTGTTTTTT	CASSYSWAGEKLFF
TRBD1	TRBV28	TRBJ2-7	few	TGTGCCAGCAGTTTACAGGGGGCTAATGGGCAGTACTTC	CASSLQGANGQYF
TRBD1	TRBV29-1	TRBJ2-7	many	TGCAGCGTCCGAGGACAGGCCTACGAGCAGTACTTC	CSVRGQAYEQYF
NA	TRBV28	TRBJ2-5	few	TGTGCCAGCACCTCTCGGGTCCTAGGGGGAGAGACCCAGTACTTC	CASTSRVLGGETQYF
TRBD1	TRBV29-1	TRBJ2-7	NA	TGCAGCGTTGAACCGGGACAGGGGTTGCACGAGCAGTACTTC	CSVEPGQGLHEQYF
NA	TRBV28	TRBJ2-1	few	TGTGCCAGCAGTTTATACGTGAAAGATGAGCAGTTCTTC	CASSLYVKDEQFF
TRBD1	TRBV10-3	TRBJ1-1	NA	TGTGCCATCAGGCCTCAGGGGGCTGGCACTGAAGCTTTCTTT	CAIRPQGAGTEAFF
NA	TRBV5-6	TRBJ2-2	NA	TGTGCCATCAGCCCCCGCCGAGGGACCGGGGAGCTGTTTTTT	CAISPRRGTGELFF
NA	TRBV7-9	TRBJ1-2	NA	TGTGCCAGCAGCTTTGGCAATAACTATGGCTACACCTTC	CASSFGNNYGYTF
TRBD2	TRBV5-1	TRBJ2-7	few	TGCGCCAGCAGCTGGCAGCGGGGGTCCTACGAGCAGTACTTC	CASSWQRGSYEQYF
TRBD1	TRBV6-1	TRBJ2-6	once	TGTGCCAGCAGTGGGACAGGAACCTCTGGGGCCAACGTCCTGACTTTC	CASSGTGTSGANVLTF
NA	TRBV20-1	TRBJ1-4	few	TGCAGTGCCCCATCTTCCGGGGAAAAACTGTTTTTT	CSAPSSGEKLFF
NA	TRBV3-1	TRBJ2-1	NA	TGTGCCAGCAGCCAAGTGGCCGGAGGGGGGGACAATGAGCAGTTCTTC	CASSQVAGGGDNEQFF
TRBD1	TRBV6-5	TRBJ1-1	many	TGTGCCAGCAGTTATTACGGGACAGCCCTCGGGACTGAAGCTTTCTTT	CASSYYGTALGTEAFF
TRBD1	TRBV10-3	TRBJ1-1	few	TGTGCCATCAGTGAGTCACAGGGGAGGACTGAAGCTTTCTTT	CAISESQGRTEAFF
NA	TRBV4-3	TRBJ2-7	NA	TGCGCCAGCAGCCAAGAGAGAACGACTAGGGTATCCTACGAGCAGTACTTC	CASSQERTTRVSYEQYF
NA	TRBV6-2/TRBV6-3	TRBJ2-5	few	TGTGCCAGCAGCAATCCCAGGTTGCAAGAGACCCAGTACTTC	CASSNPRLQETQYF
NA	TRBV7-8	TRBJ1-5	few	TGTGCCAGCAGCTCCCGGGGGCGGGATTCGGGTCAGCCCCAGCATTTT	CASSSRGRDSGQPQHF
TRBD2	TRBV5-1	TRBJ2-2	few	TGCGCCAGCAGCTTGGACCCTCTAGCGGGAGGGGACACCGGGGAGCTGTTTTTT	CASSLDPLAGGDTGELFF
TRBD2	TRBV9	TRBJ2-1	few	TGTGCCAGCAGCCCCTCTAGCGGGGGGGCCTACAATGAGCAGTTCTTC	CASSPSSGGAYNEQFF
TRBD1	TRBV27	TRBJ2-3	few	TGTGCCAGCAGCAAGGACCCCCGGGACAGGGTGCCAAATACGCAGTATTTT	CASSKDPRDRVPNTQYF
TRBD1	TRBV7-2	TRBJ2-1	few	TGTGCCAGCCCCAGGGGGGACAGGGGCTACAATGAGCAGTTCTTC	CASPRGDRGYNEQFF
TRBD1	TRBV5-1	TRBJ2-1	NA	TGCGCCAGCAGCTTCAGCGGGACAGGGGGCAATGAGCAGTTCTTC	CASSFSGTGGNEQFF
TRBD2	TRBV4-2	TRBJ2-3	NA	TGTGCCAGCAGCCAGCGGGAGATGGGAGATACGCAGTATTTT	CASSQREMGDTQYF
TRBD2	TRBV20-1	TRBJ2-5	few	TGCAGTGCTATTCCCAGCGGGAGGACCCCTGCCCAGTACTTC	CSAIPSGRTPAQYF
NA	TRBV9	TRBJ1-1	NA	TGTGCCAGCAGCCCACTTGTAGGGGGAGCCACTGAAGCTTTCTTT	CASSPLVGGATEAFF
TRBD1	TRBV11-1	TRBJ2-1	few	TGTGCCAGCAGCTTCTTTAGGGGGCCAGCCTACAATGAGCAGTTCTTC	CASSFFRGPAYNEQFF
TRBD1	TRBV19	TRBJ1-5	few	TGTGCCAGTAGTATAAGGACAGGGGAACGCAATCAGCCCCAGCATTTT	CASSIRTGERNQPQHF
NA	TRBV7-5	TRBJ2-5	NA	NA	CISVPGSFLGPRRYQETQYF
NA	TRBV12-3/TRBV12-4	TRBJ1-1	few	TGTGCCAGCAGCCCCACAGGGCCCGCTGAAGCTTTCTTT	CASSPTGPAEAFF
TRBD2	TRBV7-2	TRBJ2-1	NA	TGTGCCAGCAGCTTAGCAGGCCGGCGGGAGCTCTCCTACAATGAGCAGTTCTTC	CASSLAGRRELSYNEQFF
NA	TRBV15	TRBJ2-7	few	TGTGCCACCAGCAGAGATCGTGGCAGGGGACACGAGCAGTACTTC	CATSRDRGRGHEQYF
TRBD1	TRBV12-5	TRBJ2-5	few	TGTGCTAGTGGTTCCTCGACAGGGGAAGAGACCCAGTACTTC	CASGSSTGEETQYF
TRBD1	TRBV28	TRBJ1-1	NA	TGTGCCAGCAGTCCATTCGTGGGCAGGGGGGACACTGAAGCTTTCTTT	CASSPFVGRGDTEAFF
TRBD1	TRBV6-5	TRBJ1-5	many	TGTGCCAGCAGTCAGACCCCGGGGGGACAGGTTCATCAGCCCCAGCATTTT	CASSQTPGGQVHQPQHF
TRBD2	TRBV7-3	TRBJ2-3	NA	TGTGCCAGCAGCTTTAGCGGGAGGGAGACAGATACGCAGTATTTT	CASSFSGRETDTQYF
TRBD2	TRBV5-1	TRBJ2-7	few	TGCGCCAGCAGCGGACTAGCGGCTAACTACGAGCAGTACTTC	CASSGLAANYEQYF
TRBD2	TRBV7-2	TRBJ2-2	NA	TGTGCCAGCAGCTTCCCGGGACTAGCGGGAAGGGCCGGGGAGCTGTTTTTT	CASSFPGLAGRAGELFF
TRBD1	TRBV28	TRBJ2-7	few	TGTGCCAGCAGTACGCTACAGGGGAGTCCGCCCTACGAGCAGTACTTC	CASSTLQGSPPYEQYF
NA	TRBV2	TRBJ1-1	NA	TGTGCCAGCGCAGAGAACACTGAAGCTTTCTTT	CASAENTEAFF
NA	TRBV24-1	TRBJ2-3	few	TGTGCCACCAGTGATGGTGGGGGAGTCACAGATACGCAGTATTTT	CATSDGGGVTDTQYF
NA	TRBV12-3/TRBV12-4	TRBJ2-3	NA	TGTGCCAGCAGTTTGGCGGGATCCCTGCTAGATACGCAGTATTTT	CASSLAGSLLDTQYF
NA	TRBV27	TRBJ1-5	few	TGTGCCAGCAGCCGGGAGGGTATCGATCAGCCCCAGCATTTT	CASSREGIDQPQHF
NA	TRBV6-5	TRBJ2-1	NA	TGTGCCAGCAGTTACTGGGCAGTTTCCTACAATGAGCAGTTCTTC	CASSYWAVSYNEQFF
TRBD1	TRBV9	TRBJ1-2	few	TGTGCCAGCAGCGCAAGAACCGGGACAGGGGACTATGGCTACACCTTC	CASSARTGTGDYGYTF
NA	TRBV13	TRBJ2-2	NA	TGTGCCAGCAGCTTAGATGAAGGAGCCTTGGGGGAGCTGTTTTTT	CASSLDEGALGELFF
NA	TRBV20-1	TRBJ1-1	many	TGCAGTGCTAGCGTGAACACTGAAGCTTTCTTT	CSASVNTEAFF
TRBD1	TRBV12-3/TRBV12-4	TRBJ2-3	NA	TGTGCCACAACAGGGGGTCCCTACACAGATACGCAGTATTTT	CATTGGPYTDTQYF
NA	TRBV12-3/TRBV12-4	TRBJ2-1	few	TGTGCCAGCAGTTTTAGCCTAGCGGAGCAGTTCTTC	CASSFSLAEQFF
TRBD1	TRBV27	TRBJ1-1	NA	TGTGCCAGCAGTTTTTACACCGGGACAGCTCTTAGGTTCACTGAAGCTTTCTTT	CASSFYTGTALRFTEAFF
TRBD1	TRBV6-1	TRBJ1-6	few	TGTGCCAGCAGAGAACAAGGGACAGGGAACTACTCACCCCTCCACTTT	CASREQGTGNYSPLHF
NA	TRBV4-3	TRBJ1-6	few	TGCGCCAGCAGCCAAGATAGGCCTTGGGGGTCACCCCTCCACTTT	CASSQDRPWGSPLHF
NA	TRBV7-9	TRBJ1-2	NA	TGTGCCAGCAGCTCTGGGCCGGTGGGCGCCGGTAATGGCTACACCTTC	CASSSGPVGAGNGYTF
TRBD2	TRBV20-1	TRBJ2-7	NA	TGCAGTGCTAACAGGCATCCGGGACTAGCACGCGAGCAGTACTTC	CSANRHPGLAREQYF